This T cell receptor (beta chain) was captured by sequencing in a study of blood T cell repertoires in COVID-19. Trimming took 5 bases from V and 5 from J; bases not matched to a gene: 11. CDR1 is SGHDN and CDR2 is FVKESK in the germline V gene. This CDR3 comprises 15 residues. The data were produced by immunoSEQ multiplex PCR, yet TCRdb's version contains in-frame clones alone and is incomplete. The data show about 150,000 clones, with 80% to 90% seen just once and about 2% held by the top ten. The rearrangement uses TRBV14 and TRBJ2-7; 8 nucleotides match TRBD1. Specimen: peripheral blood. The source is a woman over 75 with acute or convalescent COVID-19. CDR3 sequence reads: CASSAQTGALDEQYF. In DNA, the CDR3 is TGTGCCAGCAGCGCCCAGACAGGGGCCCTCGACGAGCAGTACTTC.